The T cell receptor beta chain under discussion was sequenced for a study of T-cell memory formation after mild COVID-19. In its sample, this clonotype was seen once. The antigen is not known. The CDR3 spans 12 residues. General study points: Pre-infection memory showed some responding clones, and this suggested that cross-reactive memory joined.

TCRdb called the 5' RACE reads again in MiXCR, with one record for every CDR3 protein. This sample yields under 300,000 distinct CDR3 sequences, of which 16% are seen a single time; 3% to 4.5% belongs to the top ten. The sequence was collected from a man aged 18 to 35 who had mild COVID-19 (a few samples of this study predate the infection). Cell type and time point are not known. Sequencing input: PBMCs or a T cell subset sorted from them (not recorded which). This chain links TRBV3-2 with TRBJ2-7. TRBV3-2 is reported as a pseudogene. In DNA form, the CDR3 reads TGTGCCAGCAGCCACGACAGGTACGAGCAGTACGTC. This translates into CASSHDRYEQYV.